This T cell receptor (beta chain) derives from a study of cytomegalovirus exposure and HLA in healthy donors. Study outcomes and limitations: Follow-up analysis seemed to connect common viral pathogens with several of the most significant clusters identified. Indistinguishable V segments such as TRBV6-2 and TRBV6-3 were excluded. The authors confirmed in vitro that a few CMV-associated chains were specific for CMV antigens.

The V end was cut by 3 bases, the J end by 3 bases, with 10 bases between. This CDR3 contains 13 residues. Germline CDR1 SGHTS, CDR2 YDEGEE. The study ran its PCR with 60 Vbeta and 13 Jbeta primers. Clones were read by immunoSEQ multiplex PCR, and TCRdb kept only the in-frame ones, dropping some. In all, the sample yields over 100,000 clones. Turning to this clone: Its cognate antigen is unknown.

This chain connects TRBV5-8 to TRBJ2-7, with D possibly TRBD2 on 6 matching bases. This TCR was sampled from a woman aged 40 to 55 in good health and CMV-seropositive. The specimen sequenced was PBMCs. The CDR3 DNA is TGTGCCAGCAGCTGGGGGACTGGCTACGAGCAGTACTTC. As protein: CASSWGTGYEQYF.